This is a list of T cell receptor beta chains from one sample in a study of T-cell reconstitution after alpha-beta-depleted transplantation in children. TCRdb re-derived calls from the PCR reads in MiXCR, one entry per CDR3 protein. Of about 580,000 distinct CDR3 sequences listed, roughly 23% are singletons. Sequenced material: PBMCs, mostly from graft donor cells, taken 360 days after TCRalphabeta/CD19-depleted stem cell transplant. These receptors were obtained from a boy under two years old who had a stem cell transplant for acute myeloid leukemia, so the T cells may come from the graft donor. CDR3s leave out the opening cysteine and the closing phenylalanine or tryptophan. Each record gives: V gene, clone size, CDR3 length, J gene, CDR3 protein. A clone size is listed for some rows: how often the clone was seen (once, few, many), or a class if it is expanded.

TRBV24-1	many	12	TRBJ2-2	AAAPRDYTGELF
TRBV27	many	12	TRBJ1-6	ASSLRGVNSPLH
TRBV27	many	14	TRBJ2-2	ASSLRRGAGTGELF
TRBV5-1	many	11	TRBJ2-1	ASSLDWGNEQF
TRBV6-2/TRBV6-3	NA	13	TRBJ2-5	ASSYSTATLETQY
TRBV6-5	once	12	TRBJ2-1	ASSYVTTANDQF
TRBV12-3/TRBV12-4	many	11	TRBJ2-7	ASSFGLSYEQY
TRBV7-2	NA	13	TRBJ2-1	ASSLLAGGPPEQF
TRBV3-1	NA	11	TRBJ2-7	ASSQDNPYEQY
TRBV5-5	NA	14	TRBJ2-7	ASSTTGTGRPHEQY
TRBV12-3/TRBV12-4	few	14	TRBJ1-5	ASNFGTGVSNQPQH
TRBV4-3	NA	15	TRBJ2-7	ASSPPLIYGGDYEQY
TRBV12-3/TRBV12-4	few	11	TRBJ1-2	ASSPRQAASYT
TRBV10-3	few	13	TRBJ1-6	AINLDRVRNSPLH
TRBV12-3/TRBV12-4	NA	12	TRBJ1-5	ASSPRQPNQPQH
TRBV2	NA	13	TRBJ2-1	ASSRPGWSDNEQF
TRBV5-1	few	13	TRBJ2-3	ASMSRAGGTDTQY
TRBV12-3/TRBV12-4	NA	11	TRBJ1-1	ASSSRDRFGAF
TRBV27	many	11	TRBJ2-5	ASSRQLEETQY
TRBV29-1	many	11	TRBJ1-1	SVGLVLKTEAF
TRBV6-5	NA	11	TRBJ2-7	ASSYYQGYEQY
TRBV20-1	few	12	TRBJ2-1	SAPLSPSYNEQF
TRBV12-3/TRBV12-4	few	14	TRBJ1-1	ASRSTGQGRGTEAF
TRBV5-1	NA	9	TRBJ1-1	ASSLGQEAF
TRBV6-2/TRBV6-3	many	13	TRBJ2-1	ASSFDIPSYNEQF
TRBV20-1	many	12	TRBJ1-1	SASFPFAGTEAF
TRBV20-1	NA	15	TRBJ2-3	SAPEAFAGAITDTQY
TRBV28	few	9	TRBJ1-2	ASRSPTGCY
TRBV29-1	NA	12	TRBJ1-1	SVLNRGKPTEAF
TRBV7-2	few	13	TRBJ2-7	ASSFIGQPGYEQY
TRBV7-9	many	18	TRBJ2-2	ASSLGGTKLGRRDTGELF
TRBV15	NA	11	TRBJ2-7	ATSGDTTYEQY
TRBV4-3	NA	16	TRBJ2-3	ASSPGLAGGSITDTQY
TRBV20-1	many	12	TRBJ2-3	SAPNRGRTDTQY
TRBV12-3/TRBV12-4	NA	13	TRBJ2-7	ASSHPGAGTYEQY
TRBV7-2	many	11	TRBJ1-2	ASSLQGGYGYT
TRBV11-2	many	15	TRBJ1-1	ASSLDRTGGSNTEAF
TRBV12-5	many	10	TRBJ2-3	ASGACTDTQY
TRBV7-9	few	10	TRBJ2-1	ASSLVMDEQF
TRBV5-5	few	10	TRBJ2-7	ASFGHPYEQY
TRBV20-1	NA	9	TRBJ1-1	SARSHPEAF
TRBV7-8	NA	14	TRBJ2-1	ASSLGSLPSGGEQF
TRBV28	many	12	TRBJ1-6	ASSPRTDNSPLH
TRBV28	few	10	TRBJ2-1	ASRDSGGADF
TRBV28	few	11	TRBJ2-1	ASRRQGGNEQF
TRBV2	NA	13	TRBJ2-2	ASGGRGTYTGELF
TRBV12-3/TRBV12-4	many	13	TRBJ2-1	ASSVGLAVYNEQF
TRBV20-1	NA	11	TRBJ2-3	SASDLYTDTQY
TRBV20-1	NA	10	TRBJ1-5	SAREGYQPQH
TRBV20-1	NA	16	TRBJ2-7	SAREWGRGTPLEKEQY
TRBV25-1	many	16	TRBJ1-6	ASSESGILSSYNSPLH
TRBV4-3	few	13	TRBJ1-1	ASSHYTGENTEAF
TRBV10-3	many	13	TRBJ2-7	AIRNSRDTTYEQY